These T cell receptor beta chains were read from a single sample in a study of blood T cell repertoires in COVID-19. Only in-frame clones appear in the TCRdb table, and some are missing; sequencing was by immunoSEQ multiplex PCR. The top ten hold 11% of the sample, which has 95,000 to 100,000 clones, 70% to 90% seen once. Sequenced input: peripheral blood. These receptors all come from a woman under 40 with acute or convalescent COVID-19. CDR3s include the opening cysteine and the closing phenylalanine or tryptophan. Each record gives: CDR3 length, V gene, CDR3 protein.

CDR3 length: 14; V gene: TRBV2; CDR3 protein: CASSEWGSGVEQFF
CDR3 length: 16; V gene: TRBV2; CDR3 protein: CASSVAGAGSNYGYTF
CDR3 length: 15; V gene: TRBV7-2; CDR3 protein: CASSLKSQGVAEAFF
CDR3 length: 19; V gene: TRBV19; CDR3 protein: CASSIQMWGGPRDSYEQYF
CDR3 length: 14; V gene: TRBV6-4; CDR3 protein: CASSDFRGSGELFF
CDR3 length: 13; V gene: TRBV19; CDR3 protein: CASCGGNTGELFF
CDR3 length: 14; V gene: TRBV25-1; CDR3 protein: CASSDFGGTGELFF
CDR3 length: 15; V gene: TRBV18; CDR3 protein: CASSRQGAAYNEQFF
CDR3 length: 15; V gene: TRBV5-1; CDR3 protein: CASSLAGGSTDTQYF
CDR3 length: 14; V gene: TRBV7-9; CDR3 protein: CASSQGQGNHGYTF
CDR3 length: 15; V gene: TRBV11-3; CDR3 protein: CASSLGQFSTDTQYF
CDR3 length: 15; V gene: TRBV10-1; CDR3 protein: CASSIFPGINYGYTF
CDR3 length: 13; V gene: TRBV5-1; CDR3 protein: CASSLTSYNEQFF
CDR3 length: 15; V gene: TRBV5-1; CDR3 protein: CASSLGTTGGEKLFF
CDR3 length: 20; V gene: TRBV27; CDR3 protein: CASSSTLPGQGGLGYQPQHF
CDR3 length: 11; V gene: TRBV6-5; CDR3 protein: CASSTGREQYF
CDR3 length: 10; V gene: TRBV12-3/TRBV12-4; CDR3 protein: CASGRGEAFF
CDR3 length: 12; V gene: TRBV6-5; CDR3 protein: CASGPLNYGYTF
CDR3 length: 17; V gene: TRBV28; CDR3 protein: CASSPRGRGTPYNEQFF
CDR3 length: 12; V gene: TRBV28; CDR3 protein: CASSFRAYGYTF
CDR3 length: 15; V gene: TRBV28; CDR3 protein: CASSPGGATNEKLFF
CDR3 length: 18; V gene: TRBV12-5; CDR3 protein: CASGDTSSATGYNEKLFF
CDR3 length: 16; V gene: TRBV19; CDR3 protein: CATSPWGQGIPYEQYF
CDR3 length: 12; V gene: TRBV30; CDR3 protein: CAWSPGRTEAFF
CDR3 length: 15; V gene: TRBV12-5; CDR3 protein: CASGLDTGEGNTIYF
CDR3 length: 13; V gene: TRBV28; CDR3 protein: CASSLLGSGDAFF
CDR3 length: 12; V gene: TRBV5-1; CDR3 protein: CASNDRVGGYTF
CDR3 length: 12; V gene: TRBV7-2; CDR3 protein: CASTVRNNEQFF
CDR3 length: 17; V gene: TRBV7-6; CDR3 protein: CASSLRVPGTGINEQFF
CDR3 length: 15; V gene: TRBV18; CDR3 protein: CASSPSTGMWRGYTF
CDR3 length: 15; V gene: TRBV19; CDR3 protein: CASSTVNYPGNEQFF
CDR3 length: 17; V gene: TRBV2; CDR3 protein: CASSEATTGEGNQPQHF
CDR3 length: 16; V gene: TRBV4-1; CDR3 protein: CASSQTLAGGRLEQYF
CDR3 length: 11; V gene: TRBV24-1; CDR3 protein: CATSSYYGYTF
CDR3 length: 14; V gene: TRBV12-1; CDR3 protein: CASSRTGSSYEQYF
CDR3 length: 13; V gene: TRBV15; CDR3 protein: CATSRDYTGELFF
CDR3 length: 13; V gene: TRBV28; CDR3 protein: CASSGQRNTEAFF
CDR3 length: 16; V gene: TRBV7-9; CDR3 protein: CASSITGVGPKNIQYF
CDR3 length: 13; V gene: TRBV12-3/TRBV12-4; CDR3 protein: CASSLSGADTQYF
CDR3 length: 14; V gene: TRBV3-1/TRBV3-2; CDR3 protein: CASSQGDRGGGYTF